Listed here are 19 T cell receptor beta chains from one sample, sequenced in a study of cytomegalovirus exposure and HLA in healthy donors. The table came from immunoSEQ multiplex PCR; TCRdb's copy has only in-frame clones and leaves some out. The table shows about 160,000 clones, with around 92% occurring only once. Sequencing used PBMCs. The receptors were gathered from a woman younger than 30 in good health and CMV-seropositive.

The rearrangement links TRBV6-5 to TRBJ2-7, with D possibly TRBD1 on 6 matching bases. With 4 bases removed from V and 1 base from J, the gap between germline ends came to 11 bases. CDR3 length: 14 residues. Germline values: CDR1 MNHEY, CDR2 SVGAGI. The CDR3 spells CASSSPGQSYEQYF. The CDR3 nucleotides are TGTGCCAGCAGTTCCCCAGGACAGTCCTACGAGCAGTACTTC.

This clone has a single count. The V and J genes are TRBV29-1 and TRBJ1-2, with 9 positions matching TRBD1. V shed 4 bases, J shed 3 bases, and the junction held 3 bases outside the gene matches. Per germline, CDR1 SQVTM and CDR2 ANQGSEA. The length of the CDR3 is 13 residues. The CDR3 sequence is CSVADRGYYGYTF. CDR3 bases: TGCAGCGTTGCGGACAGGGGATACTATGGCTACACCTTC.

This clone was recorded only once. The CDR3 here is CSVADRVGQPQHF. The CDR3 coding sequence is TGCAGCGTTGCGGACAGGGTAGGACAGCCCCAGCATTTT. The chain is built from TRBV29-1 and TRBJ1-5; 8 nucleotides agree with TRBD1. Germline V CDR1 and CDR2: SQVTM, ANQGSEA. The CDR3 loop spans 13 amino acids. V dropped 4 bases and J dropped 7; count of bases not matched to a gene: 6.

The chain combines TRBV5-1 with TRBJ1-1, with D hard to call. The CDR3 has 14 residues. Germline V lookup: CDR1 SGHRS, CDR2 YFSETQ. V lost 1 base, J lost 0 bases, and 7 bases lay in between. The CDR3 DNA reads TGCGCCAGCAGCTTGTCCGCGGTGAACACTGAAGCTTTCTTT. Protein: CASSLSAVNTEAFF.

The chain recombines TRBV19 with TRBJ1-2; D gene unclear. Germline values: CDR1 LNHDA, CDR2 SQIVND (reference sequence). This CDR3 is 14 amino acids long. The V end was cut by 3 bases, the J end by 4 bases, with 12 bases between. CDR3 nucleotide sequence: TGTGCCAGTAGTATGGAGAGGGCAGGCTATGGCTACACCTTC. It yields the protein CASSMERAGYGYTF.

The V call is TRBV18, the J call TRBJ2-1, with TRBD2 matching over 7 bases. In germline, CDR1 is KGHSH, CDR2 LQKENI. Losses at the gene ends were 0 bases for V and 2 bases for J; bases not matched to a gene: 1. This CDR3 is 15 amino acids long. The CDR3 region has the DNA TGTGCCAGCTCACCACCGGCGGGAGCCTACAATGAGCAGTTCTTC. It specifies CASSPPAGAYNEQFF.

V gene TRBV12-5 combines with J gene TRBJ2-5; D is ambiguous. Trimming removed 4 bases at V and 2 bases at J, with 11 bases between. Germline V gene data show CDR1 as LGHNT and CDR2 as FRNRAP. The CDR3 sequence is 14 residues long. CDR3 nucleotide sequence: TGTGCTAGTGGTTCTCAGGTGAAGCAAGAGACCCAGTACTTC. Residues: CASGSQVKQETQYF.

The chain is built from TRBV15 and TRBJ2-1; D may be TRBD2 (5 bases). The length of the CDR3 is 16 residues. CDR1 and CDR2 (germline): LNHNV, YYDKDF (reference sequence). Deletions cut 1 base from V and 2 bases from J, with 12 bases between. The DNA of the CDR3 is TGTGCCACCAGCAGAGTTTTAGCGCCAGCCTACAATGAGCAGTTCTTC. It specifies CATSRVLAPAYNEQFF.

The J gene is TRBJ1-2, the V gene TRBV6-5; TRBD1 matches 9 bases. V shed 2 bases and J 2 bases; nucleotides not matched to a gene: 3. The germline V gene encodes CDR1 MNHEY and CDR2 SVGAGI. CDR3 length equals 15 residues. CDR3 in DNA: TGTGCCAGCAGTTACGGGACAGGGTCGAACTATGGCTACACCTTC. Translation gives CASSYGTGSNYGYTF.

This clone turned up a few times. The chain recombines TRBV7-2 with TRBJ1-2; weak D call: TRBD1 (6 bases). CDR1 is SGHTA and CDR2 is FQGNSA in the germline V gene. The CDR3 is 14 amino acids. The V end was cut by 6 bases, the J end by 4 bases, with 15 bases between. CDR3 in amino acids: CASRHAGGSYGYTF. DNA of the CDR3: TGTGCCAGCAGGCATGCGGGGGGCTCCTATGGCTACACCTTC.

The CDR3 region has the DNA TGTGCCAGCAGCTTAAGGGCGGGTACAGGGGGCCACACAAGCAATGAGCAGTTCTTC. It codes for CASSLRAGTGGHTSNEQFF. The genes are TRBV7-3 and TRBJ2-1, with 9 bases fitting TRBD1. The CDR3 runs 19 residues. Germline CDR1 is SGHTA and CDR2 is FQGTGA. Trimming removed 1 base from V and 6 bases from J; junction bases left unmatched: 16. Full variable domain (missing parts from reference TRBV7-3 and TRBJ2-1): GAGVSQTPSNKVTEKGKYVELRCDPISGHTALYWYRQSLGQGPEFLIYFQGTGAADDSGLPNDRFFAVRPEGSVSTLKIQRTERGDSAVYLCASSLRAGTGGHTSNEQFFGPGTRLTVL.

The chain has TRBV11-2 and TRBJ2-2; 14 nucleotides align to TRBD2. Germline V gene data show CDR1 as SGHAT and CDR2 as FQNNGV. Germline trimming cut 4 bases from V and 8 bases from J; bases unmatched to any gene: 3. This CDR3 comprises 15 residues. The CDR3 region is CASSSGTSGRGELFF. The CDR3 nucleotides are TGTGCCAGCAGCTCGGGGACTAGCGGGAGAGGGGAGCTGTTTTTT.

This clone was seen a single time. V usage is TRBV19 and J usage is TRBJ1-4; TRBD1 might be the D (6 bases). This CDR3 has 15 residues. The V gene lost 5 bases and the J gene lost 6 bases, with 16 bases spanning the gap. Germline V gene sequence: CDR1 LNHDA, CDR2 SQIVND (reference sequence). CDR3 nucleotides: TGTGCCAGTAGTTCACCCAGGGGAATGGATGAAAAACTGTTTTTT. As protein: CASSSPRGMDEKLFF.

CDR3 coding DNA: TGTGCCAGCATGTTTGCGGGCCTAACGAACTACGAGCAGTACTTC. It is translated as CASMFAGLTNYEQYF. The chain couples TRBV2 to TRBJ2-7, with a tentative D call TRBD2 (5 bases). CDR3 length: 15 amino acids. The germline V gene encodes CDR1 SNHLY and CDR2 FYNNEI. V shed 7 bases and J shed 3 bases, with 19 bases lying between them.

The CDR3 sequence: CASSDTGQLNYGYTF. In nucleotides, the CDR3 is TGTGCCAGCAGTGACACGGGACAGCTTAACTATGGCTACACCTTC. The rearrangement uses TRBV25-1 and TRBJ1-2; 7 bases are a match to TRBD1. The length of the CDR3 is 15 residues. Germline-derived CDR1 and CDR2 are MGHDK and SYGVNS. The trim removed 3 bases at V and 1 base at J, leaving 5 bases unmatched.

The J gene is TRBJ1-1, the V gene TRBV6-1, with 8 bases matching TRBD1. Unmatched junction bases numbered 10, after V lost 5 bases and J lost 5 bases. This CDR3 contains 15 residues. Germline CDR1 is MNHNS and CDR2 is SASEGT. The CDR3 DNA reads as TGTGCCAGCAGTCAGGGCCGACAGGGGTTAACTGAAGCTTTCTTT. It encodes CASSQGRQGLTEAFF.

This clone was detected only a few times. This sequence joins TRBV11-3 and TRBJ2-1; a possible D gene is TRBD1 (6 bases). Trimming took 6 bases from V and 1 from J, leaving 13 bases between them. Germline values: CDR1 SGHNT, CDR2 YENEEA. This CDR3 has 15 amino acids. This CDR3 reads CASSPRGGSYNEQFF. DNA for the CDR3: TGTGCCAGCAGTCCCAGGGGTGGGTCCTACAATGAGCAGTTCTTC.

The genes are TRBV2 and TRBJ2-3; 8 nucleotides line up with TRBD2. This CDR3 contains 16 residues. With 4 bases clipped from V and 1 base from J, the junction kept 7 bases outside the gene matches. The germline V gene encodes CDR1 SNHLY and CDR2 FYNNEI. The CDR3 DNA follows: TGTGCCAGCAGTGTAGTGGTTAGCGGGGGCACAGATACGCAGTATTTT. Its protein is CASSVVVSGGTDTQYF.

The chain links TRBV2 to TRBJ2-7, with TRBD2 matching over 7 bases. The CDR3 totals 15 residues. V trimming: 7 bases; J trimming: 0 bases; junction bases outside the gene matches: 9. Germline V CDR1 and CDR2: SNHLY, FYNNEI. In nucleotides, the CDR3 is TGTGCCAGCAAGGGGAGCGGGACCGTCTCCTACGAGCAGTACTTC. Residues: CASKGSGTVSYEQYF. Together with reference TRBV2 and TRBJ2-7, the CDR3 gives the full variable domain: EPEVTQTPSHQVTQMGQEVILRCVPISNHLYFYWYRQILGQKVEFLVSFYNNEISEKSEIFDDQFSVERPDGSNFTLKIRSTKLEDSAMYFCASKGSGTVSYEQYFGPGTRLTVT.